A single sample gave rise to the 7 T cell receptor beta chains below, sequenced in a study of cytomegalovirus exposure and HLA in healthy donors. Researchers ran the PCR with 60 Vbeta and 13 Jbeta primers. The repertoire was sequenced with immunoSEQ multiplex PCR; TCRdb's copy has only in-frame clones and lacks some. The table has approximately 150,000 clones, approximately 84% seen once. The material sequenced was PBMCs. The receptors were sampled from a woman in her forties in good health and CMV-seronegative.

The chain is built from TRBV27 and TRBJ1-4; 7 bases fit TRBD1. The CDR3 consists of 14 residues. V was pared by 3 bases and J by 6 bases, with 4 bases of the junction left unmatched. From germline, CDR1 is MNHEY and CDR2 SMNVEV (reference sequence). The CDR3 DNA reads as TGTGCCAGCAGTTTCAGGGGGTCCTATGAAAAACTGTTTTTT. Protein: CASSFRGSYEKLFF.

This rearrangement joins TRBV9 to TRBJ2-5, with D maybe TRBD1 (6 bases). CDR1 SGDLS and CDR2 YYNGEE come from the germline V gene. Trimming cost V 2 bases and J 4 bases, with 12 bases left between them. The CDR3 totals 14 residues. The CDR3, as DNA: TGTGCCAGCAGCGTCCAGCAGGGGACAGAGACCCAGTACTTC. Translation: CASSVQQGTETQYF.

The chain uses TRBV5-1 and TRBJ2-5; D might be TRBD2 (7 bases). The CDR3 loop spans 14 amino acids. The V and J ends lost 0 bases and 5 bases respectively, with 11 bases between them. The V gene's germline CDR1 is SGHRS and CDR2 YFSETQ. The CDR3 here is CASSLVQGGETQYF. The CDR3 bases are TGCGCCAGCAGCTTGGTACAGGGAGGGGAGACCCAGTACTTC.

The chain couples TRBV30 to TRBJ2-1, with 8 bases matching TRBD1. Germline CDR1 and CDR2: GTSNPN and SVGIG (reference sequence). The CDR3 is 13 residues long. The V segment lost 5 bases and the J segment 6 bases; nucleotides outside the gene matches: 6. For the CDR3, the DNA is TGTGCCTGGGAGAGACAGGGGATCAATGAGCAGTTCTTC. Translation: CAWERQGINEQFF.

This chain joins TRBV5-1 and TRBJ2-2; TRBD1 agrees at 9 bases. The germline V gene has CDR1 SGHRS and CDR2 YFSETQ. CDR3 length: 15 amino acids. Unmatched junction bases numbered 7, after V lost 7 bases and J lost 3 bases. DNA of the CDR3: TGCGCCAGCTTTCTTGGGACAGGGCACACCGGGGAGCTGTTTTTT. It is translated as CASFLGTGHTGELFF. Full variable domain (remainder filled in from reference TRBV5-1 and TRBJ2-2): KAGVTQTPRYLIKTRGQQVTLSCSPISGHRSVSWYQQTPGQGLQFLFEYFSETQRNKGNFPGRFSGRQFSNSRSEMNVSTLELGDSALYLCASFLGTGHTGELFFGEGSRLTVL.

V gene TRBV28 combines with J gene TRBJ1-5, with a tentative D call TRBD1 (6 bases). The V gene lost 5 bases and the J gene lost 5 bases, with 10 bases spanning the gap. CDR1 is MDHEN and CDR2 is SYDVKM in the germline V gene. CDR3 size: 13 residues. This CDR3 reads CASSLQGYQPQHF. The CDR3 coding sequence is TGTGCCAGCAGTCTTCAGGGGTATCAGCCCCAGCATTTT.

The CDR3 DNA sequence: TGCGCCAGCGATCCCCCCCTAGCGGGACAAGTGAAAGGTGAGCAGTTCTTC. Translated, it gives CASDPPLAGQVKGEQFF. The chain carries TRBV5-1 and TRBJ2-1, with TRBD2 identical over 9 bases. The V and J ends lost 7 bases and 9 bases, in that order; junction bases with no gene match: 20. Germline values: CDR1 SGHRS, CDR2 YFSETQ. CDR3 length: 17 amino acids.